This T cell receptor beta chain was sequenced in a study of identifying expanded T cells in peripheral blood. Overall study results and limits: Approximately 1.2 clones differed between technical replicates, versus about 17 and 20 over time.

Trimming at V came to 4 bases and at J to 5 bases, leaving 11 bases not matched to a gene. The CDR3 loop spans 16 amino acids. Germline assignment: CDR1 SGHTS and CDR2 YDEGEE. Libraries were prepared by immunoSEQ multiplex PCR; TCRdb keeps only in-frame clonotypes and omits some of them. The profile covers approximately 110,000 clones, with more than 85% appearing a single time and about a sixth taken by the ten largest. This clone is a singleton in its sample. Its specificity is not known. The sequence came from a person aged 18 to 75 in good health. Specimen: blood. The rearrangement joins TRBV5-8 to TRBJ2-7; 11 nucleotides line up with TRBD1. CDR3 sequence (DNA): TGTGCCAGCAGCCCGGGACAGGGGGGATCGCGGGACGAGCAGTACTTC. Amino acid sequence: CASSPGQGGSRDEQYF.